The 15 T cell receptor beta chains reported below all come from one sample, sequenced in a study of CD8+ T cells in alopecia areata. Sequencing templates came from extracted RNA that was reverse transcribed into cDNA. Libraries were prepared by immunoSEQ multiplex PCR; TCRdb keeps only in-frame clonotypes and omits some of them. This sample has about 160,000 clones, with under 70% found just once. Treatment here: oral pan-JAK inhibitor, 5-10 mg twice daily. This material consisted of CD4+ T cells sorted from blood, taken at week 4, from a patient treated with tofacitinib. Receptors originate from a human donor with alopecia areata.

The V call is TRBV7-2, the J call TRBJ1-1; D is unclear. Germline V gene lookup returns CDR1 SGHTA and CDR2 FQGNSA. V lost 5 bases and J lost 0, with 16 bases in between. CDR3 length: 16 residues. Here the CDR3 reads CASSKIGGVLNTEAFF. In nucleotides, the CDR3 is TGTGCCAGCAGCAAAATTGGCGGAGTTTTGAACACTGAAGCTTTCTTT. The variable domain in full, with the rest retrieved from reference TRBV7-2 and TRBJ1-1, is GAGVSQSPSNKVTEKGKDVELRCDPISGHTALYWYRQSLGQGLEFLIYFQGNSAPDKSGLPSDRFSAERTGGSVSTLTIQRTQQEDSAVYLCASSKIGGVLNTEAFFGQGTRLTVV.

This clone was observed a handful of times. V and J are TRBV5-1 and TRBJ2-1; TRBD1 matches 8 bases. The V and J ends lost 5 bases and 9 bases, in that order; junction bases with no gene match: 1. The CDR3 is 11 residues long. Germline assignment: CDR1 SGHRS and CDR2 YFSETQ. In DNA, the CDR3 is TGCGCCAGCAGGCAGGGGGCTGAGCAGTTCTTC. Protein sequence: CASRQGAEQFF.

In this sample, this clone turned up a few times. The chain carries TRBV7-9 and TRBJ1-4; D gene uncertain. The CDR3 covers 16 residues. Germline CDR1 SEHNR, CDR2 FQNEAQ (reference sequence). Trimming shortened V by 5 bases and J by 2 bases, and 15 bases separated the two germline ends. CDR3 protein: CASSRLEWQTNEKLFF. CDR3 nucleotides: TGTGCCAGCAGCCGACTTGAATGGCAGACTAATGAAAAACTGTTTTTT.

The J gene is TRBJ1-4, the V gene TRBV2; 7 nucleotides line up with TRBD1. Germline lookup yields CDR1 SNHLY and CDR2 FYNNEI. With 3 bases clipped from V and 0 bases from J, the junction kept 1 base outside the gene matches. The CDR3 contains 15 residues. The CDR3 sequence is CASSETGSTNEKLFF. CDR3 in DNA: TGTGCCAGCAGTGAGACAGGGTCAACTAATGAAAAACTGTTTTTT. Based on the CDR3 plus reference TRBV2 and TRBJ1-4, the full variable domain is EPEVTQTPSHQVTQMGQEVILRCVPISNHLYFYWYRQILGQKVEFLVSFYNNEISEKSEIFDDQFSVERPDGSNFTLKIRSTKLEDSAMYFCASSETGSTNEKLFFGSGTQLSVL.

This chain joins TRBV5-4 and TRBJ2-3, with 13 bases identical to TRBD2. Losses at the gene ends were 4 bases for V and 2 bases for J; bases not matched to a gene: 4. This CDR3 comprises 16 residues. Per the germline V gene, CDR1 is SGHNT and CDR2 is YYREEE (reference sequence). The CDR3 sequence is CASSTGLAGVTDTQYF. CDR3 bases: TGTGCCAGCAGCACCGGACTAGCGGGGGTCACAGATACGCAGTATTTT.

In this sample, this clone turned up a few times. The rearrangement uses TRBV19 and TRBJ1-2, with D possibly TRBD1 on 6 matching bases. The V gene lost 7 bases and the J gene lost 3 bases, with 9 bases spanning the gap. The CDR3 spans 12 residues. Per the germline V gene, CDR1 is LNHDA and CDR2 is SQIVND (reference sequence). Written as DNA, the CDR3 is TGTGCCAGTAAAGGGGGGGACTATGGCTACACCTTC. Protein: CASKGGDYGYTF.

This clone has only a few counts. The CDR3 DNA reads TGTGCCAGCAGTGAATTGTCATGGACAGGGAATTACGAGCAGTACTTC. Its protein is CASSELSWTGNYEQYF. J is TRBJ2-7 and V is TRBV25-1; 8 positions agree with TRBD1. Germline-derived CDR1 and CDR2 are MGHDK and SYGVNS. The CDR3 sequence is 16 residues long. J lost 4 bases, V lost 1 base, and 9 bases had no gene match.

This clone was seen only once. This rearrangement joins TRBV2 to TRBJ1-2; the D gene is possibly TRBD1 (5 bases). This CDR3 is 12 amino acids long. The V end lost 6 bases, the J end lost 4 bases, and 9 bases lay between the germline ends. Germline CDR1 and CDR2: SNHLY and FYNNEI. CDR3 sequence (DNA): TGTGCCAGCAGAAACAGGATCTATGGCTACACCTTC. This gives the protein CASRNRIYGYTF.

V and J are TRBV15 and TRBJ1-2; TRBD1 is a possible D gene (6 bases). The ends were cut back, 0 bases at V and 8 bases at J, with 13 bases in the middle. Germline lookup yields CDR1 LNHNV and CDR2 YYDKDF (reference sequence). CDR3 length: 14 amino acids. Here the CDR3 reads CATSRDTQGKGYTF. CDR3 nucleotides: TGTGCCACCAGCAGAGATACCCAGGGGAAGGGCTACACCTTC.

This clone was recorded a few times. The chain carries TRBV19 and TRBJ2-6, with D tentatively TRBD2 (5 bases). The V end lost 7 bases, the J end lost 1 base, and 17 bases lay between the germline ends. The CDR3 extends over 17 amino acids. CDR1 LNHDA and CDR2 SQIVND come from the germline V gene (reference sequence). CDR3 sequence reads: CASTPTPPGSGANVLTF. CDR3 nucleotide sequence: TGTGCCAGTACGCCCACACCTCCGGGGTCTGGGGCCAACGTCCTGACTTTC.

The CDR3 DNA sequence: TGTGCCAGCAACCCCCGGCCCAGGACAGGGTCGTTTAGGGCCAACGTCCTGACTTTC. Its translation: CASNPRPRTGSFRANVLTF. V gene TRBV7-8 combines with J gene TRBJ2-6; 8 nucleotides match TRBD1. Unmatched junction bases numbered 19, after V lost 7 bases and J lost 5 bases. Germline V gene lookup returns CDR1 SGHVS and CDR2 FQNEAQ. The CDR3 runs to 19 residues.

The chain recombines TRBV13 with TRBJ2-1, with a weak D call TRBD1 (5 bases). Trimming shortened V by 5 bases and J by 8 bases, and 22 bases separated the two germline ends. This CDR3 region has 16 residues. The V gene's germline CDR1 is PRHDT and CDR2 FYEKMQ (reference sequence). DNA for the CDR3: TGTGCCAGCAGCGCCCGACTTAGGGGCACAATCGATGAGCAGTTCTTC. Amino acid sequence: CASSARLRGTIDEQFF.

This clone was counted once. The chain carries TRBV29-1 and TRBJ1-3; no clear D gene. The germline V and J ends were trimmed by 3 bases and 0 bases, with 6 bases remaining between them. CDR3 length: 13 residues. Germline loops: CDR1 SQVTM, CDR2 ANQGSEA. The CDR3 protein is CSVDPRSGNTIYF. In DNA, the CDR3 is TGCAGCGTTGACCCTCGCTCTGGAAACACCATATATTTT.

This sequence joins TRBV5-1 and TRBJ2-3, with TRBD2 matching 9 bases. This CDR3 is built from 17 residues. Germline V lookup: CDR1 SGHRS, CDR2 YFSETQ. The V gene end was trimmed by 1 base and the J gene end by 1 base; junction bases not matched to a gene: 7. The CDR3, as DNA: TGCGCCAGCAGCTTGTCTGGGGCTAGCGGGGGCACAGATACGCAGTATTTT. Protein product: CASSLSGASGGTDTQYF.

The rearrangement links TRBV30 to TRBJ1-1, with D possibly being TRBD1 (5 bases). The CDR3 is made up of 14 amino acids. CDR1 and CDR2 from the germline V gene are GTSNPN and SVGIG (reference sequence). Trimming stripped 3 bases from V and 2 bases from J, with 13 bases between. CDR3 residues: CAWSGGWANTEAFF. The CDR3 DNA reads TGTGCCTGGAGCGGGGGTTGGGCAAACACTGAAGCTTTCTTT.